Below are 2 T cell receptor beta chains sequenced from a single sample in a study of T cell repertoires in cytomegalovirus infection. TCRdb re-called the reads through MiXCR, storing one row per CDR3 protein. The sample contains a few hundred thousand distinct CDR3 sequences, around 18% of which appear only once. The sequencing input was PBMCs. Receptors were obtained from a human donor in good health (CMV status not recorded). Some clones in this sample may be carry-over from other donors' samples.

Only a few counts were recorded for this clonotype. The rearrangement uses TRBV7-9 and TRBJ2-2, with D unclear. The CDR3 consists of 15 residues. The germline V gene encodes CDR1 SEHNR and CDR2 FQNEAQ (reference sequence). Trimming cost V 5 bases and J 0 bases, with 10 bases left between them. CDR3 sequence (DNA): TGTGCCAGCAGCCCGGGCAACGCGAACACCGGGGAGCTGTTTTTT. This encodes CASSPGNANTGELFF. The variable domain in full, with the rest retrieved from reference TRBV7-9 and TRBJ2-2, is DTGVSQNPRHKITKRGQNVTFRCDPISEHNRLYWYRQTLGQGPEFLTYFQNEAQLEKSRLLSDRFSAERPKGSFSTLEIQRTEQGDSAMYLCASSPGNANTGELFFGEGSRLTVL.

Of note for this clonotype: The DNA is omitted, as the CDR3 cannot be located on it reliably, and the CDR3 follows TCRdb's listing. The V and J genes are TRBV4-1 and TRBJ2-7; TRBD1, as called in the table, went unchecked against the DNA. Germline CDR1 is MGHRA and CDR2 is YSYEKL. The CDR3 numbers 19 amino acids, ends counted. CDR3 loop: CASSQLRFGTGRTPYEQYF.